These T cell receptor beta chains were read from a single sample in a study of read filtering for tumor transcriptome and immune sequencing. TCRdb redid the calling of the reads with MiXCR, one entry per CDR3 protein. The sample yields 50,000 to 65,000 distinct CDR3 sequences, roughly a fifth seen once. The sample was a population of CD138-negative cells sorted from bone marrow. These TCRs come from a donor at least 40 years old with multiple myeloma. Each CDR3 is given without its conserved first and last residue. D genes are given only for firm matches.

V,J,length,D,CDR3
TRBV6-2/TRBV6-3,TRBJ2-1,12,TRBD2,ASSWGGSYNEQF
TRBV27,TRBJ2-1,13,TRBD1,ASSIVGTGLNEQF
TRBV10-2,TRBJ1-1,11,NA,ASTTRLKTEVF
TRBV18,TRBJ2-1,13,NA,ASSRSGSVTNEQF
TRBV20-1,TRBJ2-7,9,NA,SARVDREQY
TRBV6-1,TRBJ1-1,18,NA,ASPPFPGQPNRIMNTEAF
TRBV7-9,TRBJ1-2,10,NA,ATPWGPYGYT
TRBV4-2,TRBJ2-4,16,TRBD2,ASSQLRSGGGAKNIQY
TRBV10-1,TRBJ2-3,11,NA,ASSEYMADTQY
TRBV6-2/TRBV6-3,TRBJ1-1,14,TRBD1,ASSYSRDRANTEAF
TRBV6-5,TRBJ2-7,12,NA,ASSSPGPPGEQY
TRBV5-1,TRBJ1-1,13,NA,ASSQTGAVNTEAF